Sequencing of this T cell receptor beta chain was carried out in a study of CD8+CD57+ T cells in acquired aplastic anemia. The CDR3 is made up of 15 amino acids. V lost 6 bases and J lost 1; bases outside the gene matches: 6. Sequencing was done on patients that had shown CD8+CD57+ cell expansion by flow cytometry. Severe acquired aplastic anemia was diagnosed in all patients. This clonotype was detected only a few times. The template for TCR beta VDJ and CDR3 sequence profiling was genomic DNA. MiXCR, applied by TCRdb to the reads, yields one record per CDR3 protein. The sample yields around 170,000 distinct CDR3 sequences, 40% to 55% seen once.

The sequencing sample was made of sorted CD4+, CD8+, or CD8+CD57+ T cells (not recorded which) from PBMCs. The source of this sequence is a human donor with aplastic anemia. The J gene is TRBJ2-1, the V gene TRBV12-3 or TRBV12-4; the match to TRBD2 covers 7 bases. CDR3 amino acids: CASSPLAESYNEQFF. Here the CDR3 DNA reads TGTGCCAGCAGCCCGCTAGCGGAATCCTACAATGAGCAGTTCTTC.